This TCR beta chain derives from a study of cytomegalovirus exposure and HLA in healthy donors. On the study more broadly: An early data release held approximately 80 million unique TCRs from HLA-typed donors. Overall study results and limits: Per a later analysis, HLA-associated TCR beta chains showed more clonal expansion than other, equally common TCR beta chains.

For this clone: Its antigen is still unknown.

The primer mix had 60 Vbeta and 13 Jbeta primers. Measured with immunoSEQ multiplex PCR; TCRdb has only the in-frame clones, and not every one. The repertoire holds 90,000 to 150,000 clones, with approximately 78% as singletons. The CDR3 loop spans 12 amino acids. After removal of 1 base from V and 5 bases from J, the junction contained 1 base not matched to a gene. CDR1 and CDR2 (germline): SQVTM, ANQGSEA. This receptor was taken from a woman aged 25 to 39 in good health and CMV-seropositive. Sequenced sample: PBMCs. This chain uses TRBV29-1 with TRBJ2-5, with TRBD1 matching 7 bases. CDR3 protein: CSVEGGGETQYF. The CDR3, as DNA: TGCAGCGTTGAAGGAGGGGGCGAGACCCAGTACTTC.